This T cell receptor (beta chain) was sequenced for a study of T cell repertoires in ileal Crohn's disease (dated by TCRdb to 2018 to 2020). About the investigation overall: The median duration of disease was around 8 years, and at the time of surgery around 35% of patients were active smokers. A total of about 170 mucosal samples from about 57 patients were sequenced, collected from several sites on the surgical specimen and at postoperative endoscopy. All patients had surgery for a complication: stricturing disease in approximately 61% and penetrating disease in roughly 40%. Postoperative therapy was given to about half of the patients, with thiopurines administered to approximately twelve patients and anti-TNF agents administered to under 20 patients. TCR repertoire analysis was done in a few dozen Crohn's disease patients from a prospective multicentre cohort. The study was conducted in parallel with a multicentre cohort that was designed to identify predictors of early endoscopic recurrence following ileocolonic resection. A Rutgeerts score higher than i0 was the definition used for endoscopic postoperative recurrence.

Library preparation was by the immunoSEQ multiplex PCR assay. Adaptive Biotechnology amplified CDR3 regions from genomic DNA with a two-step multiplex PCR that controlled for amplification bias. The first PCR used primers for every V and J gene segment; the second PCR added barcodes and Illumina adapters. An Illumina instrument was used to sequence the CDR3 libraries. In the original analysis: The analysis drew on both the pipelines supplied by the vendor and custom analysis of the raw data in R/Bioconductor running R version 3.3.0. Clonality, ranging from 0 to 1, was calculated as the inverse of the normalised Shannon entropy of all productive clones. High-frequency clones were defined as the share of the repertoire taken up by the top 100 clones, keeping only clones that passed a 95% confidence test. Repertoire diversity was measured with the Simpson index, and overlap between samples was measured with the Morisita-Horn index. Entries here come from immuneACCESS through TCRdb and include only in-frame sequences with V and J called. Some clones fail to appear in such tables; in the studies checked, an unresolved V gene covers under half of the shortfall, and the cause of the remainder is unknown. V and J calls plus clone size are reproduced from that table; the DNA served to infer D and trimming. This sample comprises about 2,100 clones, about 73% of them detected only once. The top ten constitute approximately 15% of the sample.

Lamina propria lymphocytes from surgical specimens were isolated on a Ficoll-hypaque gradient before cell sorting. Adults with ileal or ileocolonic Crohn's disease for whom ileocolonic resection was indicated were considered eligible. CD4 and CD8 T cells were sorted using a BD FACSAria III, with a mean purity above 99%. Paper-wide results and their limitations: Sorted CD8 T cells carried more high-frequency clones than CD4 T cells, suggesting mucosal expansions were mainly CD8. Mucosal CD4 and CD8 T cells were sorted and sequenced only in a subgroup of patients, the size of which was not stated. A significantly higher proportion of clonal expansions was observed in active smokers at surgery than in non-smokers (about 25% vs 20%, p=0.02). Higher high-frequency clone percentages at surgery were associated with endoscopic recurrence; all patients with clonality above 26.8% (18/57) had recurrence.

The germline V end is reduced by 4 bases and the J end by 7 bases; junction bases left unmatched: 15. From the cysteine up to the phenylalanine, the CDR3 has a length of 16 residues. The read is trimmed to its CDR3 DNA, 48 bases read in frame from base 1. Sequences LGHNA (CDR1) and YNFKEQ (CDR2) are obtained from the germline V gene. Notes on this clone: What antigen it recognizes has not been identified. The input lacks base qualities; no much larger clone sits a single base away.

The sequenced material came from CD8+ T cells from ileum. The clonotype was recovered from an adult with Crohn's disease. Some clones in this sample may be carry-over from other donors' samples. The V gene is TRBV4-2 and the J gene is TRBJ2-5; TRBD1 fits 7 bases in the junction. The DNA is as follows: TGTGCCAGCAGCCTAGACAGGACAGGTCTCTTGGGGACCCAGTACTTC. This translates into CASSLDRTGLLGTQYF.